This T cell receptor (beta chain) appears in the sequencing data of a study of response to subunit inactivated influenza vaccine. The study, taken as a whole, reports: Every seasonal influenza vaccination brings in few new T cells, the authors suggested.

The V and J ends lost 0 bases and 5 bases respectively, with 14 bases between them. The CDR3 consists of 16 residues. Germline CDR1 MGHRA, CDR2 YSYEKL. This clonotype was detected ten times or more. The antigen remains undetermined. TCRdb reprocessed the RT-PCR reads with MiXCR, giving one entry per CDR3 protein. The table has hundreds of thousands of distinct CDR3 sequences, around 14% seen once. Here the sequenced sample was PBMCs from blood, taken less than 13 days after vaccination. The chain carries TRBV4-1 and TRBJ2-1; D is undetermined. The TCR comes from a man in his forties or fifties who received an inactivated influenza vaccine. Written as DNA, the CDR3 is TGCGCCAGCAGCCAAGATTCTCTGAAAGGCCACAATGAGCAGTTCTTC. It is translated as CASSQDSLKGHNEQFF.